This T cell receptor (beta chain) was found in a study of STAT3 mutations in large granular lymphocyte leukemia. Germline V gene data show CDR1 as LNHDA and CDR2 as SQIVND (reference sequence). The germline V and J ends were trimmed by 3 bases and 6 bases, with 18 bases remaining between them. This CDR3 contains 15 residues. Study results and caveats: At least one immunodominant TCR beta clonotype appeared in every T-cell large granular lymphocyte leukemia patient.

The method was immunoSEQ multiplex PCR; TCRdb's version includes in-frame clones alone and lacks a portion of them. The sample includes some 4,000 clones, around 76% of them seen just once. This clone was seen only a few times. The antigen is undetermined. Material: peripheral blood mononuclear cells. This clonotype was obtained from a boy younger than 18 with T-cell large granular lymphocyte leukemia. Some clones in this sample may be carry-over from other donors' samples. The rearrangement joins TRBV19 to TRBJ2-7; possibly TRBD2 for D (6 bases). CDR3 nucleotide sequence: TGTGCCAGTAGTATGGGAGGTCGGTCTCGGACCGAGCAGTACTTC. Protein sequence: CASSMGGRSRTEQYF.